Listed here are 32 T cell receptor beta chains from one sample, sequenced in a study of OX40 agonist ivuxolimab in advanced cancers. Profiled with immunoSEQ multiplex PCR; TCRdb holds only in-frame clones, not every one. The table has 60,000 to 70,000 clones, 87% seen once; the top ten hold 4% to 5%. Here the sequenced sample was CD4+ or CD8+ T cells sorted from blood, taken in a trial of the OX40 agonist ivuxolimab. The receptors were sampled from an adult with an advanced solid tumor such as melanoma, head and neck, liver or kidney cancer.

The rearrangement joins TRBV6-1 to TRBJ1-3; maybe TRBD1 (6 bases). CDR3 length equals 17 residues. V shed 0 bases and J shed 0 bases, with 12 bases lying between them. Germline V lookup: CDR1 MNHNS, CDR2 SASEGT. The CDR3 coding sequence is TGTGCCAGCAGTGAAGCTCGGGGGGCCTACTCTGGAAACACCATATATTTT. Its translation is CASSEARGAYSGNTIYF.

This clone was seen a handful of times. The V and J genes are TRBV7-2 and TRBJ1-6; 7 nucleotides agree with TRBD1. Germline loops: CDR1 SGHTA, CDR2 FQGNSA. CDR3 length: 17 residues. With 1 base clipped from V and 5 bases from J, the junction kept 8 bases outside the gene matches. The CDR3 loop reads CASSLGQGVRDNSPLHF. For the CDR3, the DNA is TGTGCCAGCAGCTTAGGTCAGGGGGTCAGGGATAATTCACCCCTCCACTTT.

V and J are TRBV5-4 and TRBJ2-1, with 11 nucleotides matching TRBD2. Trimming removed 3 bases from V and 5 bases from J; junction bases left unmatched: 4. This CDR3 contains 15 residues. CDR1 is SGHNT, CDR2 YYREEE, per germline (reference sequence). The CDR3 bases are TGTGCCAGCAGCTCGCTGACTAGCGGGAACAATGAGCAGTTCTTC. It codes for CASSSLTSGNNEQFF. Using reference TRBV5-4 and TRBJ2-1 for the parts outside the CDR3, the full variable domain is ETGVTQSPTHLIKTRGQQVTLRCSSQSGHNTVSWYQQALGQGPQFIFQYYREEENGRGNFPPRFSGLQFPNYSSELNVNALELDDSALYLCASSSLTSGNNEQFFGPGTRLTVL.

The J gene is TRBJ2-1, the V gene TRBV11-3; TRBD2 might be the D (5 bases). The length of the CDR3 is 17 residues. V lost 5 bases and J 1 base, leaving 18 bases between the germline ends. Germline assignment: CDR1 SGHNT and CDR2 YENEEA. The CDR3: CASSTPVERPSYNEQFF. CDR3 in DNA: TGTGCCAGCAGCACCCCCGTGGAGCGGCCTTCCTACAATGAGCAGTTCTTC.

This sequence joins TRBV5-1 and TRBJ2-3; 9 bases line up with TRBD2. The J segment lost 2 bases and the V segment lost 4 bases, leaving 8 bases of the junction unmatched. The CDR3 consists of 16 residues. Germline CDR1 is SGHRS and CDR2 is YFSETQ. In DNA form, the CDR3 reads TGCGCCAGCAGCCAGGTAGCGGGGGTCCCCACAGATACGCAGTATTTT. The encoded protein is CASSQVAGVPTDTQYF.

This chain's CDR3 is CASSYRGSYEQYF. Here the CDR3 DNA reads TGTGCCAGCAGTTACCGCGGGTCCTACGAGCAGTACTTC. The chain combines TRBV6-6 with TRBJ2-7; perhaps TRBD2 as D (5 bases). Per the germline V gene, CDR1 is MNHNY and CDR2 is SVGAGI (reference sequence). This CDR3 spans 13 amino acids. Trimming removed 2 bases from V and 1 base from J, with 6 bases in between.

V usage is TRBV9 and J usage is TRBJ2-7; TRBD2 matches 9 bases. V gave up 0 bases and J gave up 6 bases; unmatched junction bases: 16. The CDR3 spans 18 residues. Germline V gene lookup returns CDR1 SGDLS and CDR2 YYNGEE. As DNA, the CDR3 is TGTGCCAGCAGCGTAGCTTCAGGGGTAGCGGGAGCCTCGGTCGAGCAGTACTTC. It codes for CASSVASGVAGASVEQYF.

This chain uses TRBV28 with TRBJ2-7; TRBD1 matches 9 bases. The ends lost 5 bases at V and 3 bases at J; junction bases unmatched: 5. Germline CDR1 reads MDHEN; CDR2 reads SYDVKM. The length of the CDR3 is 14 residues. The CDR3 DNA is TGTGCCAGCAGTGGACAGGGGCCTTTCTACGAGCAGTACTTC. Its translation: CASSGQGPFYEQYF.

The chain recombines TRBV7-3 with TRBJ2-5; D gene uncertain. V lost 3 bases and J lost 5, with 10 bases in between. The length of the CDR3 is 13 residues. Germline CDR1 SGHTA, CDR2 FQGTGA. The CDR3 loop is CASSLSVQETQYF. The CDR3 DNA reads TGTGCCAGCAGCTTGAGTGTACAGGAGACCCAGTACTTC.

In this sample, this clone turned up once. The genes are TRBV4-2 and TRBJ2-3; D gene uncertain. This CDR3 spans 16 amino acids. The germline V gene has CDR1 LGHNA and CDR2 YNFKEQ. V lost 1 base, J lost 1 base, and 12 bases lay in between. The CDR3 region is CASSQVRTKGTDTQYF. The CDR3 bases are TGTGCCAGCAGCCAAGTTAGAACGAAAGGCACAGATACGCAGTATTTT.

The rearrangement links TRBV5-1 to TRBJ2-3, with D possibly being TRBD1 (6 bases). Trimming left V 2 bases short and J 4 bases short, with 8 bases between. CDR1 and CDR2 (germline): SGHRS, YFSETQ. This CDR3 is 13 amino acids long. CDR3 residues: CASSFAGADTQYF. As DNA, the CDR3 is TGCGCCAGCAGCTTCGCAGGGGCAGATACGCAGTATTTT.

This clone came up once. The rearrangement joins TRBV7-7 to TRBJ2-2; no reliable D call. Trimming stripped 4 bases from V and 6 bases from J, with 3 bases between. The CDR3 contains 11 residues. CDR1 is SSHAT, CDR2 FNYEAQ, per germline (reference sequence). The CDR3 protein is CASSYAGELFF. The DNA of the CDR3 is TGTGCCAGCAGCTACGCCGGGGAGCTGTTTTTT.

V gene TRBV6-1 combines with J gene TRBJ2-1; 10 positions match TRBD2. Germline V lookup: CDR1 MNHNS, CDR2 SASEGT. The CDR3 consists of 15 residues. The ends lost 2 bases at V and 7 bases at J; junction bases unmatched: 5. The CDR3 DNA reads TGTGCCAGCAGTGAAATGGGACTAGCGAGGAATGAGCAGTTCTTC. Translating it yields CASSEMGLARNEQFF.

This chain connects TRBV18 to TRBJ2-7; 9 bases are a match to TRBD1. The germline CDR1 and CDR2 sequences are KGHSH and LQKENI. The CDR3 has 14 amino acids. The trim removed 4 bases at V and 1 base at J, leaving 2 bases unmatched. The CDR3 loop reads CASSRGTGSYEQYF. In nucleotides, the CDR3 is TGTGCCAGCTCACGTGGGACAGGGTCCTACGAGCAGTACTTC.

The CDR3 protein is CASSRTGLEQETQYF. CDR3 in DNA: TGTGCCAGCAGTCGGACAGGACTAGAGCAAGAGACCCAGTACTTC. The J gene is TRBJ2-5, the V gene TRBV6-5; the D gene could be TRBD1 or TRBD2 (7 bases each). Germline CDR1 reads MNHEY; CDR2 reads SVGAGI. V was clipped by 5 bases and J by 2 bases, with 15 bases between them. The CDR3 runs to 15 residues.

The V and J genes are TRBV28 and TRBJ2-2; no reliable D call. The CDR3 is 13 amino acids. Germline assignment: CDR1 MDHEN and CDR2 SYDVKM. V lost 2 bases and J lost 6, with 7 bases in between. The DNA for the CDR3 is TGTGCCAGCAGTTTACCCCCCCCCGGGGAGCTGTTTTTT. Protein: CASSLPPPGELFF.

The rearrangement links TRBV9 to TRBJ1-4; 7 nucleotides align to TRBD1. V shed 4 bases, J shed 4 bases, and the junction held 7 bases outside the gene matches. Germline lookup yields CDR1 SGDLS and CDR2 YYNGEE. This CDR3 spans 15 amino acids. The CDR3: CASSTTGTVNEKLFF. The CDR3 DNA follows: TGTGCCAGCAGCACCACCGGGACAGTTAATGAAAAACTGTTTTTT.

The chain links TRBV30 to TRBJ2-1; TRBD2 might be the D (6 bases). The CDR3 loop spans 14 amino acids. Germline V CDR1 and CDR2: GTSNPN, SVGIG (reference sequence). With 7 bases removed from V and 5 bases from J, the gap between germline ends came to 18 bases. The CDR3 DNA is TGTGCCTCGATTAAACGGGAGACCAACAATGAGCAGTTCTTC. Translating gives CASIKRETNNEQFF.

The gene calls are TRBV7-2 and TRBJ2-5; maybe TRBD1 (6 bases). V was cut by 6 bases and J by 2 bases, with 10 bases left in between. This CDR3 comprises 13 residues. The germline V gene has CDR1 SGHTA and CDR2 FQGNSA. CDR3 loop: CASSIGQQETQYF. The DNA of the CDR3 is TGTGCCAGCAGTATAGGACAGCAAGAGACCCAGTACTTC.

The rearrangement links TRBV6-4 to TRBJ2-1, with D tentatively TRBD2 (5 bases). V lost 3 bases to trimming and J lost 6 bases, with 15 bases between them. Germline V gene lookup returns CDR1 MRHNA and CDR2 SNTAGT. The CDR3 extends over 15 amino acids. CDR3 bases: TGTGCCAGCAGTGATCCAGCCCGAGGGTCCAATGAGCAGTTCTTC. Translation gives CASSDPARGSNEQFF.

The V gene is TRBV9, the J gene TRBJ2-7, with D unresolved. The CDR3 is made up of 15 amino acids. V dropped 1 base and J dropped 2 bases, with 13 bases sitting between them. Germline values: CDR1 SGDLS, CDR2 YYNGEE. The CDR3, as DNA: TGTGCCAGCAGCGTAACCCCGGACGGAGCCTACGAGCAGTACTTC. Translated, it gives CASSVTPDGAYEQYF. Variable domain in full (rest from reference TRBV9 and TRBJ2-7): DSGVTQTPKHLITATGQRVTLRCSPRSGDLSVYWYQQSLDQGLQFLIQYYNGEERAKGNILERFSAQQFPDLHSELNLSSLELGDSALYFCASSVTPDGAYEQYFGPGTRLTVT.

This clone was seen just once. The chain employs TRBV5-6 and TRBJ2-3; D remains ambiguous. The CDR3 spans 12 residues. Germline values: CDR1 SGHDT, CDR2 YYEEEE. Deletions cut 4 bases from V and 7 bases from J, with 10 bases between. The CDR3 DNA reads TGTGCCAGCAGCCAGGATGTTAATACGCAGTATTTT. Translated: CASSQDVNTQYF. Filled out from reference TRBV5-6 and TRBJ2-3, the complete variable domain reads DAGVTQSPTHLIKTRGQQVTLRCSPKSGHDTVSWYQQALGQGPQFIFQYYEEEERQRGNFPDRFSGHQFPNYSSELNVNALLLGDSALYLCASSQDVNTQYFGPGTRLTVL.

This chain uses TRBV19 with TRBJ2-1, with 8 bases that match TRBD2. The V gene's germline CDR1 is LNHDA and CDR2 SQIVND (reference sequence). Germline trimming cut 2 bases from V and 5 bases from J; bases unmatched to any gene: 11. The CDR3 has 17 amino acids. This CDR3 reads CASSITKERGRHNEQFF. The CDR3 bases are TGTGCCAGTAGTATAACAAAGGAGCGGGGGAGGCACAATGAGCAGTTCTTC.

J is TRBJ2-1 and V is TRBV5-4, with 12 bases matching TRBD1. CDR1 is SGHNT and CDR2 is YYREEE in the germline V gene (reference sequence). The junction had 8 bases not matched to a gene; V was cut back by 4 bases and J by 6 bases. The CDR3 length is 16 residues. The DNA for the CDR3 is TGTGCCAGCAGCCTCGGGACAGGGGGCTTTCCCAATGAGCAGTTCTTC. This gives the protein CASSLGTGGFPNEQFF.

V is TRBV6-1 and J is TRBJ2-1; D not certain. From germline, CDR1 is MNHNS and CDR2 SASEGT. This CDR3 has 12 residues. V lost 6 bases and J lost 4, with 7 bases in between. The CDR3 bases are TGTGCCAGCAGCGTAAGTTACAATGAGCAGTTCTTC. It is translated as CASSVSYNEQFF.

The chain carries TRBV28 and TRBJ1-2; D gene ambiguous. The CDR3 has 14 amino acids. V lost 3 bases and J 3 bases, leaving 11 bases between the germline ends. From germline, CDR1 is MDHEN and CDR2 SYDVKM. This CDR3 reads CASSFGVKYYGYTF. The CDR3 DNA reads TGTGCCAGCAGTTTCGGTGTTAAGTACTATGGCTACACCTTC.

V is TRBV6-5 and J is TRBJ1-6; D remains unclear. There are 14 residues in the CDR3. Deletions cut 5 bases from V and 7 bases from J, with 12 bases between. Germline V lookup: CDR1 MNHEY, CDR2 SVGAGI. The CDR3 DNA follows: TGTGCCAGCAGTCCTCAGGAGCAGAATTCACCCCTCCACTTT. It translates to CASSPQEQNSPLHF.

The rearrangement links TRBV14 to TRBJ2-5; unclear D gene. Per germline, CDR1 SGHDN and CDR2 FVKESK. The CDR3 has 17 residues. The germline V and J ends were trimmed by 0 bases and 5 bases, with 19 bases remaining between them. The CDR3 region is CASSQEIQPETRETQYF. CDR3 bases: TGTGCCAGCAGCCAAGAGATCCAACCGGAGACAAGGGAGACCCAGTACTTC.

The chain employs TRBV10-3 and TRBJ1-5, with D maybe TRBD1 (6 bases). Germline loops: CDR1 ENHRY, CDR2 SYGVKD. This CDR3 has 18 amino acids. Between the trimmed V and J ends, which lost 2 bases and 6 bases, there was a span of 23 bases. CDR3 in DNA: TGTGCCATCAGTGAGGGGGTGGGCAGGGGCCGAGTTTTTCAGCCCCAGCATTTT. Translation gives CAISEGVGRGRVFQPQHF.

The chain has TRBV5-1 and TRBJ1-1; 8 positions match TRBD1. Germline V gene data show CDR1 as SGHRS and CDR2 as YFSETQ. The CDR3 spans 16 residues. V lost 0 bases and J lost 1; bases outside the gene matches: 5. The CDR3 DNA is TGCGCCAGCAGCTTGGAGGTTCAGGGGGCGAACACTGAAGCTTTCTTT. It encodes CASSLEVQGANTEAFF. The variable domain in full, completed from reference TRBV5-1 and TRBJ1-1, reads KAGVTQTPRYLIKTRGQQVTLSCSPISGHRSVSWYQQTPGQGLQFLFEYFSETQRNKGNFPGRFSGRQFSNSRSEMNVSTLELGDSALYLCASSLEVQGANTEAFFGQGTRLTVV.

The chain is built from TRBV9 and TRBJ1-4; TRBD1 agrees at 7 bases. Per germline, CDR1 SGDLS and CDR2 YYNGEE. J gave up 1 base and V 0 bases, and 6 bases lay outside the gene matches. This CDR3 spans 17 amino acids. The CDR3, as DNA: TGTGCCAGCAGCGTAGGTCAAGGGGGCGGAACTAATGAAAAACTGTTTTTT. Protein product: CASSVGQGGGTNEKLFF. The full variable domain, completed using reference TRBV9 and TRBJ1-4, is DSGVTQTPKHLITATGQRVTLRCSPRSGDLSVYWYQQSLDQGLQFLIQYYNGEERAKGNILERFSAQQFPDLHSELNLSSLELGDSALYFCASSVGQGGGTNEKLFFGSGTQLSVL.

V usage is TRBV6-6 and J usage is TRBJ1-3, with D perhaps matching TRBD1 (6 bases). Germline V CDR1 and CDR2: MNHNY, SVGAGI (reference sequence). The CDR3 extends over 14 amino acids. Trimming took 7 bases from V and 1 from J, leaving 11 bases between them. DNA for the CDR3: TGTGCCAGCAACCTAGGGGGATCTGGAAACACCATATATTTT. Protein: CASNLGGSGNTIYF.